Detailed here is one T cell receptor (beta chain). What it binds is not known. This sample was included in a study of beta chain features in type 1 diabetes. At the level of the study: All samples yielded some 110 million examined sorted cells.

Germline values: CDR1 SGHRS, CDR2 YFSETQ. CDR3 length: 16 residues. J was trimmed by 2 bases and V by 4 bases; bases with no gene match: 9. What was sequenced were expressed TCRB transcripts, since all of the isolated RNA had been reverse transcribed. Each sample of naive, central memory or regulatory T cells had, on average, approximately 3.5 million reads. Only in-frame clones appear in the TCRdb table, and some are missing; sequencing was by immunoSEQ multiplex PCR. This table has a few hundred thousand clones, less than 20% appearing once. Study-level points and caveats: Across all four CD4+ subsets, people with type 1 diabetes showed modestly shorter TCRB CDR3s.

This rearrangement joins TRBV5-1 to TRBJ2-3, with 8 bases identical to TRBD2. This sequence was found in a woman younger than 30 in good health. Input material: naive CD4+ T cells from blood. The CDR3 DNA reads TGCGCCAGCAGCGGACATAGCGGGGTCTCCACAGATACGCAGTATTTT. It is translated as CASSGHSGVSTDTQYF. Using reference TRBV5-1 and TRBJ2-3 for the parts outside the CDR3, the full variable domain is KAGVTQTPRYLIKTRGQQVTLSCSPISGHRSVSWYQQTPGQGLQFLFEYFSETQRNKGNFPGRFSGRQFSNSRSEMNVSTLELGDSALYLCASSGHSGVSTDTQYFGPGTRLTVL.